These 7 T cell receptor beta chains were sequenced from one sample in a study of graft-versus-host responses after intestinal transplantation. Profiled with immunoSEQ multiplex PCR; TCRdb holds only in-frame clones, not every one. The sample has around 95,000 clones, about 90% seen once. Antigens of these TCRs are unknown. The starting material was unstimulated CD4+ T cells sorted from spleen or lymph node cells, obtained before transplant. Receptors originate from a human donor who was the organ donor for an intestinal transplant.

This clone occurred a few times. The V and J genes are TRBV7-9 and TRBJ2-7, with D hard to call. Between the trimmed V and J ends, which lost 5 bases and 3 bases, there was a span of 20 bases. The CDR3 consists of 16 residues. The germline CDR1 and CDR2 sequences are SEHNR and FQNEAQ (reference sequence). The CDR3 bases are TGTGCCAGCAGCCCCGGTGCCTGGTCAAGGTTCTACGAGCAGTACTTC. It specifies CASSPGAWSRFYEQYF.

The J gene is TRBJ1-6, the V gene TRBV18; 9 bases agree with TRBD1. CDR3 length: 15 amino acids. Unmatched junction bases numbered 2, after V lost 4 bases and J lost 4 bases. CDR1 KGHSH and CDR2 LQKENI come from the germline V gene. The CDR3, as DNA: TGTGCCAGCTCACGAGGACAGGGGTATAATTCACCCCTCCACTTT. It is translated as CASSRGQGYNSPLHF.

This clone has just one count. The CDR3 DNA reads TGTGCCAGTAGTAAGGGACAGCTATATAGCAATCAGCCCCAGCATTTT. Protein sequence: CASSKGQLYSNQPQHF. The chain carries TRBV19 and TRBJ1-5; 7 bases match TRBD1. This CDR3 contains 16 residues. J was trimmed by 0 bases and V by 4 bases; bases with no gene match: 6. Germline CDR1 LNHDA, CDR2 SQIVND (reference sequence).

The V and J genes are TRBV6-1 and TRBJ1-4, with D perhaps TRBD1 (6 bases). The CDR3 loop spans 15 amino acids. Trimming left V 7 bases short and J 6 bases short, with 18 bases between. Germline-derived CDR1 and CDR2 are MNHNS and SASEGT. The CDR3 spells CASTREGGAHEKLFF. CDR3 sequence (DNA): TGTGCCAGCACTCGCGAGGGGGGGGCCCATGAAAAACTGTTTTTT.

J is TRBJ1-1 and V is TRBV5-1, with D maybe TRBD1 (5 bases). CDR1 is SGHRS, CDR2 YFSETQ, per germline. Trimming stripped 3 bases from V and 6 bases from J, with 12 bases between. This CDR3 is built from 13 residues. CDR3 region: CASSSSGKSEAFF. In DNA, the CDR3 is TGCGCCAGCAGCTCCTCAGGGAAATCTGAAGCTTTCTTT.

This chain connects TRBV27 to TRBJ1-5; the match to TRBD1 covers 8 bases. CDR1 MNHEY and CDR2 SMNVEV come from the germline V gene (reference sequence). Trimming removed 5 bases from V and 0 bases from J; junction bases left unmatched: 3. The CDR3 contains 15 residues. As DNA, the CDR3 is TGTGCCAGCAGTGCAGGGGGCTATAGCAATCAGCCCCAGCATTTT. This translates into CASSAGGYSNQPQHF.

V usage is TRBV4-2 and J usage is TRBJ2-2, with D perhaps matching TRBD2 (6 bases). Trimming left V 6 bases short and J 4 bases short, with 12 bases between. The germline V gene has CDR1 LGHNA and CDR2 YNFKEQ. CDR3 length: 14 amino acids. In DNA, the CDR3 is TGTGCCAGCAGACCCGGACTAACCACCGGGGAGCTGTTTTTT. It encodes CASRPGLTTGELFF.